This T cell receptor (beta chain) was found in a study of blood T cell repertoires in COVID-19. Study details: PBMCs, B-cell-depleted T cells, or T cells provided the cDNA or gDNA that made up the material.

The V and J ends lost 4 bases and 6 bases, in that order; junction bases with no gene match: 7. Per germline, CDR1 ENHRY and CDR2 SYGVKD. CDR3 length: 17 amino acids. Produced via immunoSEQ multiplex PCR; TCRdb's table is partial and in-frame only. Altogether over 20,000 clones are present, approximately 72% being singletons, with the ten largest covering about 43%. V usage is TRBV10-3 and J usage is TRBJ2-2; 14 bases fit TRBD2. Sequencing was performed on peripheral blood. The sequence came from a woman aged 80 or over with acute or convalescent COVID-19. The CDR3 region is CAISVGTSGSGAGELFF. CDR3 coding DNA: TGTGCCATCAGTGTCGGGACTAGCGGGAGCGGGGCCGGGGAGCTGTTTTTT.